Listed below are T cell receptor beta chains from one sample, sequenced in a study of T cell responses to AZD1222 COVID-19 vaccine. This table comes from immunoSEQ multiplex PCR, and its TCRdb copy is limited to in-frame clones, with some not included. The table includes 70,000 to 90,000 clones, 87% detected once. This specimen consisted of peripheral blood, obtained 28 days after the second AZD1222 dose. These receptors came from an adult who received the AZD1222 COVID-19 vaccine. Both conserved end residues are part of each CDR3. The order of the fields is J gene, V gene, CDR3 protein.

>TRBJ1-6|TRBV13
CASSLVGTFSPLHF
>TRBJ1-6|TRBV28
CASRTGTYNSPLHF
>TRBJ2-2|TRBV3-1/TRBV3-2
CASSRSWTGKGTGELFF
>TRBJ2-7|TRBV28
CASRKGTPPYYEQYF
>TRBJ1-2|TRBV9
CASSVAGSPRANYGYTF
>TRBJ1-2|TRBV6-6
CASIERGNGYTF
>TRBJ2-1|TRBV29-1
CSVVRSSYNEQFF
>TRBJ1-6|TRBV28
CASKATVLVGSPLHF
>TRBJ1-2|TRBV18
CASSPDRASNYGYTF
>TRBJ1-5|TRBV7-2
CASSPRGGHNQPQHF
>TRBJ2-5|TRBV9
CASSVEGTSGHGTQYF
>TRBJ2-3|TRBV24-1
CAPDPGSTDTQYF
>TRBJ2-7|TRBV15
CATSLGGVQYEQYF
>TRBJ1-1|TRBV30
CAWSKGQTEAFF
>TRBJ2-7|TRBV4-1
CASSQVGWVRDEQYF
>TRBJ1-3|TRBV30
CAWRAGLNSGNTIYF
>TRBJ2-6|TRBV19
CASSLGQGYSGANVLTF
>TRBJ1-4|TRBV30
CAWDRGSHEKLFF
>TRBJ1-6|TRBV7-8
CASSFGNSPLHF
>TRBJ1-2|TRBV19
CASSTTWGEDGYTF
>TRBJ2-3|TRBV19
CASSTRKSTDTQYF
>TRBJ2-6|TRBV28
CASSRTGGANVLTF
>TRBJ2-7|TRBV2
CASSDPGQGFKQYF
>TRBJ2-2|TRBV29-1
CSVGGAGELFF
>TRBJ2-1|TRBV7-2
CASSLGSRQGALDEQFF
>TRBJ1-1|TRBV6-5
CASSYSARMNTEAFF
>TRBJ1-6|TRBV12-3/TRBV12-4
CASSFTYNSPLHF
>TRBJ1-2|TRBV18
CASSPGDRGPNGYTF
>TRBJ2-3|TRBV6-5
CASSYSTGQDTQYF
>TRBJ1-2|TRBV20-1
CSARSNGYTF
>TRBJ1-1|TRBV5-1
CASSLGQIISTEAFF
>TRBJ1-1|TRBV9
CASSLWGMSEAFF